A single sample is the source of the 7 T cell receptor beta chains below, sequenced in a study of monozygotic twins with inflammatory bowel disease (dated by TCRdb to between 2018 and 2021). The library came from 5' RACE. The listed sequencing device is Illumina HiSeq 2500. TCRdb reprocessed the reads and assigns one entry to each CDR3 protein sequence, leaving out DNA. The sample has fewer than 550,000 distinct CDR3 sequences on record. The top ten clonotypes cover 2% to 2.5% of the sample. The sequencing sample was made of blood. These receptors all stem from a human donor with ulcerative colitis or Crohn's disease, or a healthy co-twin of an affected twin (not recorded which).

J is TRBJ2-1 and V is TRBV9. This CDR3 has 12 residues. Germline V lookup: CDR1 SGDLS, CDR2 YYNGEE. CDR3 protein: CASSVDRHEQFF.

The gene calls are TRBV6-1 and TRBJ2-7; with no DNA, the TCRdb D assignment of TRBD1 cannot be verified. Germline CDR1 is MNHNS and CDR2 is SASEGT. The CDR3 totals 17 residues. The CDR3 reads CASRLTLDRILRYEQYF.

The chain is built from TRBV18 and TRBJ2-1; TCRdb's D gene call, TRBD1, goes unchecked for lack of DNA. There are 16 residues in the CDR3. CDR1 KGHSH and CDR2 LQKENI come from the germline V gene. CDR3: CASSPLAQGVYNEQFF.

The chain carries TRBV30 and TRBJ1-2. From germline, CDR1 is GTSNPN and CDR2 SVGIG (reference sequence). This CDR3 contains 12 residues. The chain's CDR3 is CAWSGGDYGYTF.

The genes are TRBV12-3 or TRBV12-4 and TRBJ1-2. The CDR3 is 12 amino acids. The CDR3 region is CTSSLATVGYTF.

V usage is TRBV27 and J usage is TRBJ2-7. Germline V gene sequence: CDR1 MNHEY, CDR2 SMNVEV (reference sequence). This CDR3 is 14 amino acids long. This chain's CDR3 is CASRMTGAPYEQYF.

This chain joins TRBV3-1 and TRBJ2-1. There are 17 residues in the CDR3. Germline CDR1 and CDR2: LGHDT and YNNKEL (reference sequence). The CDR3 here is CASSHYFASSSYNEQFF.